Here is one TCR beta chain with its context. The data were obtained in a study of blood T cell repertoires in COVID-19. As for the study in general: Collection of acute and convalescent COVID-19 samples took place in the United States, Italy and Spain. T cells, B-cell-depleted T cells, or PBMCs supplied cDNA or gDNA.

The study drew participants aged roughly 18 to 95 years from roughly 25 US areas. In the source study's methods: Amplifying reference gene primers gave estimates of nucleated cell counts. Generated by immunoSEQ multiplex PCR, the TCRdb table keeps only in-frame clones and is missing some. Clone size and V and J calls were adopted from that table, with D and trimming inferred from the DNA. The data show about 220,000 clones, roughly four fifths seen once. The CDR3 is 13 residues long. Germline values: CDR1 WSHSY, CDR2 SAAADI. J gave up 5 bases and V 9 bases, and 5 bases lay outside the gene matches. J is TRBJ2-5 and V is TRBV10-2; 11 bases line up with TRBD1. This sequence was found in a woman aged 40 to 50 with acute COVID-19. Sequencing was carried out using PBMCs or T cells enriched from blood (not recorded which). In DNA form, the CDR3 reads TGCGCCAGTGGGACAGGGGGTGAGGAGACCCAGTACTTC. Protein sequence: CASGTGGEETQYF.